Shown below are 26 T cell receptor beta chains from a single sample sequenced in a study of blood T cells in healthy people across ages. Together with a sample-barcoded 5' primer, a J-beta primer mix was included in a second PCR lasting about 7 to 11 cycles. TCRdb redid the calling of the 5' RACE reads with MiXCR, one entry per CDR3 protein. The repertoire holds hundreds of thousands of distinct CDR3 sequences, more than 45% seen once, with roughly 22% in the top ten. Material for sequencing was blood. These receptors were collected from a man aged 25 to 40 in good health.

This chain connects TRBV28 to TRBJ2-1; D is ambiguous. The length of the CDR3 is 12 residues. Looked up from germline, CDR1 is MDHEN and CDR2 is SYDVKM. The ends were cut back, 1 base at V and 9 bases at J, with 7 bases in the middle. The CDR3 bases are TGTGCCAGCAGTTTATTGGAGAGTGAGCAGTTCTTC. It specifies CASSLLESEQFF.

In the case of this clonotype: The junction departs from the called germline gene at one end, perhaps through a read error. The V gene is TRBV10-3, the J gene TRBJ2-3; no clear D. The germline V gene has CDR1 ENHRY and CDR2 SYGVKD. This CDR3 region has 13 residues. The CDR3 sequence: CAISRDSTDTQCF. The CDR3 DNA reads TGTGCCATCAGTAGAGATAGCACAGATACGCAGTGTTTT.

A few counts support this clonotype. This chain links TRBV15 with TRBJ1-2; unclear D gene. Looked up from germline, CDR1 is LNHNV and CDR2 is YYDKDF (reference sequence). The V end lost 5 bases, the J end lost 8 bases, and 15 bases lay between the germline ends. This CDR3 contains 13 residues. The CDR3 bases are TGTGCCACCAGCGACGAGGAAGGTCTGGGCTACACCTTC. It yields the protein CATSDEEGLGYTF.

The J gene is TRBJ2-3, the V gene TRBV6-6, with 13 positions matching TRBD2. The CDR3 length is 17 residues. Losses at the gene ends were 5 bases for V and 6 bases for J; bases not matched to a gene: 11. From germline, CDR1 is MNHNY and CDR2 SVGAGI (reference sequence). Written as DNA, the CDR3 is TGTGCCAGCAGTAAGACGGGACTAGCGGGATCGTCGGATACGCAGTATTTT. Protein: CASSKTGLAGSSDTQYF.

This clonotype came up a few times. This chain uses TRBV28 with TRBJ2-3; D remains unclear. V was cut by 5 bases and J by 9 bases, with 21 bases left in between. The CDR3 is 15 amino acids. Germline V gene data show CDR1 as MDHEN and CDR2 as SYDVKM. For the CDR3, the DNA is TGTGCCAGCAGTCCCTTCACTAACTCAGTTGGAACGCAGTATTTT. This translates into CASSPFTNSVGTQYF.

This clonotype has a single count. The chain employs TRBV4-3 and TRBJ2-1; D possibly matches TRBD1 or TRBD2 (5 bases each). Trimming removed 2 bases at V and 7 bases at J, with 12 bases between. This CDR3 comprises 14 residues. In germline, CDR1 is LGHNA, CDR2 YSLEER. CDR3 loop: CASSQSRGINEQFF. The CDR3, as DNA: TGCGCCAGCAGCCAATCGAGGGGCATAAATGAGCAGTTCTTC.

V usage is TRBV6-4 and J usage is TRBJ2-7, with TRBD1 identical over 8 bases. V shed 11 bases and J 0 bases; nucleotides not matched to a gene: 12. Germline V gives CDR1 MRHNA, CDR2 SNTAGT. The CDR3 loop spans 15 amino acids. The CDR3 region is CAGTVPGQDSYEQYF. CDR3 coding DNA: TGTGCCGGCACAGTACCGGGACAGGACTCCTACGAGCAGTACTTC.

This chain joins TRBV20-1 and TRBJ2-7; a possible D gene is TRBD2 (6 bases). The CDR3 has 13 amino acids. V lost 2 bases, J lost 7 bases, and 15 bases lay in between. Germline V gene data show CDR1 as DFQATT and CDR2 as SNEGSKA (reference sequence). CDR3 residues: CSARNQGTPEQYF. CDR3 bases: TGCAGTGCTAGAAACCAAGGGACTCCTGAGCAGTACTTC.

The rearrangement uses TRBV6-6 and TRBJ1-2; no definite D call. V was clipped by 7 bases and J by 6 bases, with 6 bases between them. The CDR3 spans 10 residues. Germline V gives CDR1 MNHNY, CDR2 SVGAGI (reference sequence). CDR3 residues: CASKEDGYTF. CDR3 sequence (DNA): TGTGCCAGCAAGGAGGATGGCTACACCTTC.

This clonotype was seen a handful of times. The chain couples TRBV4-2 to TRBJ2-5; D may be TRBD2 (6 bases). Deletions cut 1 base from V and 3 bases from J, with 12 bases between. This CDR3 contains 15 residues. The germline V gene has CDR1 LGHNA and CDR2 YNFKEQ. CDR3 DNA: TGTGCCAGCAGCCAAGGTCGGCGGGGAGAAGAGACCCAGTACTTC. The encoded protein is CASSQGRRGEETQYF.

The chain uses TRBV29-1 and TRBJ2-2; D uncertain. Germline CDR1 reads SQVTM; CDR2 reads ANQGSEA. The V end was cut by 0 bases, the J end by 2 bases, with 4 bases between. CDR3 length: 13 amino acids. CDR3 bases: TGCAGCGTTGAAGAGTTCAACACCGGGGAGCTGTTTTTT. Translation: CSVEEFNTGELFF.

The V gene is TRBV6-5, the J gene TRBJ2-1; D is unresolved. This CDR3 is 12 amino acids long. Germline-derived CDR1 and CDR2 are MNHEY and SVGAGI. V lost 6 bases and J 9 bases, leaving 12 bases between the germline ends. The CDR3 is CASSRLGIEQFF. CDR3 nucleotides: TGTGCCAGCAGCAGGCTTGGGATTGAGCAGTTCTTC.

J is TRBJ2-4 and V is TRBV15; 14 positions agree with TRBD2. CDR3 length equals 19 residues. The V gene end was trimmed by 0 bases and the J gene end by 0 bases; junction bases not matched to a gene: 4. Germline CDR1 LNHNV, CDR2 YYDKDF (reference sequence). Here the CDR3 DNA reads TGTGCCACCAGCAGAGATGGACTAGCGGGAGGTACAGCCAAAAACATTCAGTACTTC. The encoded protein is CATSRDGLAGGTAKNIQYF.

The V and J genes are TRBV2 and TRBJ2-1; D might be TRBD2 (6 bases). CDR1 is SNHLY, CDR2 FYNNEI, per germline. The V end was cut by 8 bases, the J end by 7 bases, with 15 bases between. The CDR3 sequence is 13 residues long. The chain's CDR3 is CASFGGVGNEQFF. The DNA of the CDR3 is TGTGCCAGCTTCGGCGGGGTTGGGAATGAGCAGTTCTTC.

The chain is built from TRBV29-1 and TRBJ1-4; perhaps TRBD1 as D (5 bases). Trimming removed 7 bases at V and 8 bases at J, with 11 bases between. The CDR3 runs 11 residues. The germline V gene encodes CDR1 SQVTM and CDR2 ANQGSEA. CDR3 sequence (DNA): TGCAGCGGAGGGACCGGGGAAAAACTGTTTTTT. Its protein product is CSGGTGEKLFF.

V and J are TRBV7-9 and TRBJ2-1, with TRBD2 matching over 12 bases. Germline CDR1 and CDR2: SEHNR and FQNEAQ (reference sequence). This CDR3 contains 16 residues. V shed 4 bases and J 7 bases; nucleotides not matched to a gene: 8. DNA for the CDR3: TGTGCCAGCAGCTCCCTAGCTAGCGGGAGGGTAAATGAGCAGTTCTTC. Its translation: CASSSLASGRVNEQFF.

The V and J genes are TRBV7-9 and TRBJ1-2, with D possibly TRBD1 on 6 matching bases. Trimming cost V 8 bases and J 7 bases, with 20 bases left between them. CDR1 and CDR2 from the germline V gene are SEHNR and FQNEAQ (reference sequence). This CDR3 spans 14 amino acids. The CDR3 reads CASGVRAGAGGYTF. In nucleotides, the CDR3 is TGTGCCAGCGGAGTTCGGGCGGGGGCAGGTGGCTACACCTTC.

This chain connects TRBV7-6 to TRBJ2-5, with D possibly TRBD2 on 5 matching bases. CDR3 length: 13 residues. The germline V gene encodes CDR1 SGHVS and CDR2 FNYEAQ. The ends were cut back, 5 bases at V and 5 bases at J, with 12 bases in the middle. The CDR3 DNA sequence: TGTGCCAGCAGCGAAGGTCGCGGGGAGACCCAGTACTTC. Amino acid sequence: CASSEGRGETQYF.

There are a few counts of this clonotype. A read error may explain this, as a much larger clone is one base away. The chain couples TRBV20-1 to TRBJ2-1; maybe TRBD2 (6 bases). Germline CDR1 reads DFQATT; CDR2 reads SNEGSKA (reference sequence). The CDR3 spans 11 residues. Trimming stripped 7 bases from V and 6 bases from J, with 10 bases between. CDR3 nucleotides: TGCAGTGGTGGGACTCCCAATGAGCAGTTCTTC. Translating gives CSGGTPNEQFF.

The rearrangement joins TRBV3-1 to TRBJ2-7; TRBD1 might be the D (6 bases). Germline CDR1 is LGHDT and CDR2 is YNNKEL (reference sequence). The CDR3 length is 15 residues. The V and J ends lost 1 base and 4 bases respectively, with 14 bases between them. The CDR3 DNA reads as TGTGCCAGCAGCCAAGTCGCAGGGGCATTTTACGAGCAGTACTTC. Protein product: CASSQVAGAFYEQYF.

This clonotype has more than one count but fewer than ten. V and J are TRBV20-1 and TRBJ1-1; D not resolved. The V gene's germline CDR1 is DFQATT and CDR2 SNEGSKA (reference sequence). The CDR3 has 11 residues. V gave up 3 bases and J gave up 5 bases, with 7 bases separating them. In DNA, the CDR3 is TGCAGTGCTAGGAGTGGGACTGAAGCTTTCTTT. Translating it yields CSARSGTEAFF.

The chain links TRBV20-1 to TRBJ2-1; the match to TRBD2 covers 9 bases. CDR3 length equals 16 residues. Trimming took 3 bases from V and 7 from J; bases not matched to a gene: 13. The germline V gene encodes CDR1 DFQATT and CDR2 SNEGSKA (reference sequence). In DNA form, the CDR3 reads TGCAGTGCTAGTGGGGCCGCTAGCGGGAAATTTAATGAGCAGTTCTTC. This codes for CSASGAASGKFNEQFF.

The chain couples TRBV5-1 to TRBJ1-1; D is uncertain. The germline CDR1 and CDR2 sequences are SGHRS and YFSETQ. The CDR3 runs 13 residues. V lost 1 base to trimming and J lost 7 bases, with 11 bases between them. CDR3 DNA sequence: TGCGCCAGCAGCTTGAGTTTTGTGGATGAAGCTTTCTTT. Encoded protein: CASSLSFVDEAFF.

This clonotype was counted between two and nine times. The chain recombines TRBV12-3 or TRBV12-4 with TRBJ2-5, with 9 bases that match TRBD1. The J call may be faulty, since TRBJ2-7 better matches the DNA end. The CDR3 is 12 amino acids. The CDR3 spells CASSPDRGEQYF. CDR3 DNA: TGTGCCAGCAGTCCGGACAGGGGCGAGCAGTACTTC.

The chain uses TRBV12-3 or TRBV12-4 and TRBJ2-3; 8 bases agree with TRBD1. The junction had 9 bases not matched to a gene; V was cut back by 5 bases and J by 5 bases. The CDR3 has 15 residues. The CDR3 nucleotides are TGTGCCAGCAGTGATGGACAGGGAACTGTAGATACGCAGTATTTT. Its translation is CASSDGQGTVDTQYF.

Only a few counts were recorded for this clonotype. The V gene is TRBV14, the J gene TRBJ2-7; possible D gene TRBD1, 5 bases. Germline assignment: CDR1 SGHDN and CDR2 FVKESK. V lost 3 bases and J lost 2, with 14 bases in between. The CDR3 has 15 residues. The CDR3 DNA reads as TGTGCCAGCAGCCATCCCAGGGTCCCACCCTACGAGCAGTACTTC. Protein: CASSHPRVPPYEQYF.